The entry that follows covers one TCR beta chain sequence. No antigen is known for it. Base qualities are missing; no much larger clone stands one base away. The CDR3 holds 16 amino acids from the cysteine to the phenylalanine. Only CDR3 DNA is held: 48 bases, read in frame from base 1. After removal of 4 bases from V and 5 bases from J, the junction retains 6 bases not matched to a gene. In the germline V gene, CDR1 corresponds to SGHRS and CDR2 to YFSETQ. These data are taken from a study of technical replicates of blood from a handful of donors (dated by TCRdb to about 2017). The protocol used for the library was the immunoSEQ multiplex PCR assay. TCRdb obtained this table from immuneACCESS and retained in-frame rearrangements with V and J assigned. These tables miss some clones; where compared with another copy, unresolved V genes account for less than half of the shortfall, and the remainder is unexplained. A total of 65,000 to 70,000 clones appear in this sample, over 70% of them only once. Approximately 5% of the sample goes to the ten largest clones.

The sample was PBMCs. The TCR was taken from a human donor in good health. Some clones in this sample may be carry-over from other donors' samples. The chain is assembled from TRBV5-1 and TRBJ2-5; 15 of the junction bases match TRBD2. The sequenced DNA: TGCGCCAGCAGCGTCTTCGGGACTAGCGGGGGGGAGACCCAGTACTTC. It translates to CASSVFGTSGGETQYF.